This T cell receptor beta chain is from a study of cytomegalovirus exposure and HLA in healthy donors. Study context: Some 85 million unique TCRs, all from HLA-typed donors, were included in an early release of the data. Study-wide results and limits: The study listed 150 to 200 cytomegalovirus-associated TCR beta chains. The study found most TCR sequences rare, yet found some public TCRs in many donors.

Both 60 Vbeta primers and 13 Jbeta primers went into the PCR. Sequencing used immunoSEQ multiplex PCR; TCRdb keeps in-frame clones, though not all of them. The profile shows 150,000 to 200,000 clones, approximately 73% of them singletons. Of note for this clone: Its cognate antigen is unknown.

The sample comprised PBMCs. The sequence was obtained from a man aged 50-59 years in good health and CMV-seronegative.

The CDR3 DNA is TGTGCCAGTAGTCAGACAGGGGGCGCGGAATACTATGGCTACACCTTC. This codes for CASSQTGGAEYYGYTF. The rearrangement links TRBV19 to TRBJ1-2, with 10 bases identical to TRBD1. V dropped 5 bases and J dropped 3; count of bases not matched to a gene: 9. This CDR3 is built from 16 residues. Germline lookup yields CDR1 LNHDA and CDR2 SQIVND (reference sequence).